Following are 22 T cell receptor beta chains from one sample sequenced in a study of cytomegalovirus exposure and HLA in healthy donors. PCR employed 60 Vbeta and 13 Jbeta primers. The method was immunoSEQ multiplex PCR; TCRdb's version includes in-frame clones alone and lacks a portion of them. In the table there are just over 200,000 clones, approximately 79% of which are singletons. The sequenced sample was PBMCs. These receptors originate from a middle-aged man in good health and CMV-seronegative.

The gene calls are TRBV9 and TRBJ2-7, with TRBD1 matching 7 bases. Germline trimming cut 3 bases from V and 6 bases from J; bases unmatched to any gene: 9. From germline, CDR1 is SGDLS and CDR2 YYNGEE. This CDR3 is 14 amino acids long. The CDR3 bases are TGTGCCAGCAGCGAGACCCCCCCAGGGGGCGAGCAGTACTTC. This gives the protein CASSETPPGGEQYF.

This clone appeared a single time. The chain couples TRBV9 to TRBJ2-3, with TRBD1 matching over 9 bases. Germline CDR1 and CDR2: SGDLS and YYNGEE. V trimming: 3 bases; J trimming: 4 bases; junction bases outside the gene matches: 12. This CDR3 is built from 17 residues. The CDR3 region is CASSANPQGAGADTQYF. CDR3 DNA sequence: TGTGCCAGCAGCGCTAATCCACAGGGGGCCGGCGCAGATACGCAGTATTTT.

The chain carries TRBV9 and TRBJ2-1, with 9 positions matching TRBD2. There are 15 residues in the CDR3. Losses at the gene ends were 5 bases for V and 6 bases for J; bases not matched to a gene: 9. CDR1 is SGDLS, CDR2 YYNGEE, per germline. In DNA form, the CDR3 reads TGTGCCAGCAGTGCAGAGGGCGGGAGGGGCAATGAGCAGTTCTTC. Encoded protein: CASSAEGGRGNEQFF.

V gene TRBV6-6 combines with J gene TRBJ2-3; possible D gene TRBD1, 5 bases. The V and J ends lost 0 bases and 2 bases respectively, with 12 bases between them. The CDR3 has 16 residues. Germline V CDR1 and CDR2: MNHNY, SVGAGI (reference sequence). The CDR3 nucleotides are TGTGCCAGCAGTTACTCGAAAAACAGGTACACAGATACGCAGTATTTT. This gives the protein CASSYSKNRYTDTQYF.

The J gene is TRBJ2-1, the V gene TRBV12-5; perhaps TRBD1 as D (5 bases). Germline V gene data show CDR1 as LGHNT and CDR2 as FRNRAP. CDR3 length equals 14 residues. The V and J ends lost 0 bases and 5 bases respectively, with 8 bases between them. DNA for the CDR3: TGTGCTAGTGGTTTGGTATTGGGGCACAATGAGCAGTTCTTC. Translation: CASGLVLGHNEQFF.

The V and J genes are TRBV10-1 and TRBJ2-2; no clear D gene. This CDR3 comprises 12 residues. The V end lost 6 bases, the J end lost 7 bases, and 9 bases lay between the germline ends. Germline V gene data show CDR1 as WNHNN and CDR2 as SYGVQD (reference sequence). The CDR3 DNA follows: TGCGCCAGCAGACCCAGTGGCGGGGAGCTGTTTTTT. Protein product: CASRPSGGELFF.

The chain joins TRBV19 to TRBJ2-1; 10 positions match TRBD1. CDR1 and CDR2 from the germline V gene are LNHDA and SQIVND (reference sequence). With V trimmed by 6 bases and J by 2 bases, 4 bases remained unmatched. CDR3 length: 15 residues. The CDR3 sequence is CASSLDRGPYNEQFF. The CDR3 coding sequence is TGTGCCAGTAGCCTCGACAGGGGGCCCTACAATGAGCAGTTCTTC.

This clone was seen a few times. V usage is TRBV4-1 and J usage is TRBJ2-7; D gene unclear. V shed 2 bases and J shed 0 bases, with 11 bases lying between them. The V gene's germline CDR1 is MGHRA and CDR2 YSYEKL. This CDR3 contains 15 residues. In DNA form, the CDR3 reads TGCGCCAGCAGCCAAACTATCACGAGCTCCTACGAGCAGTACTTC. Translating gives CASSQTITSSYEQYF.

V gene TRBV27 combines with J gene TRBJ2-1; D call uncertain. V lost 2 bases to trimming and J lost 9 bases, with 8 bases between them. This CDR3 has 12 amino acids. Germline CDR1 is MNHEY and CDR2 is SMNVEV (reference sequence). For the CDR3, the DNA is TGTGCCAGCAGTTTAAAAGGCGGTGAGCAGTTCTTC. It codes for CASSLKGGEQFF.

The CDR3 nucleotides read TGTGCCAGCAGCCAAGCGCCCGGACTAGCGGGAGTCACCGGGGAGCTGTTTTTT. Protein sequence: CASSQAPGLAGVTGELFF. The rearrangement joins TRBV4-2 to TRBJ2-2; 13 bases match TRBD2. Germline V gene sequence: CDR1 LGHNA, CDR2 YNFKEQ. With 1 base clipped from V and 4 bases from J, the junction kept 6 bases outside the gene matches. The length of the CDR3 is 18 residues.

DNA for the CDR3: TGTGCCACCGAGGCGGCTGCAGATACGCAGTATTTT. Encoded protein: CATEAAADTQYF. The chain carries TRBV10-3 and TRBJ2-3; D uncertain. CDR1 is ENHRY and CDR2 is SYGVKD in the germline V gene. Trimming cost V 10 bases and J 4 bases, with 12 bases left between them. CDR3 length equals 12 residues.

The V and J genes are TRBV9 and TRBJ2-1, with no clear D. Trimming shortened V by 3 bases and J by 2 bases, and 12 bases separated the two germline ends. This CDR3 is 15 amino acids long. Germline CDR1 SGDLS, CDR2 YYNGEE. The CDR3 DNA sequence: TGTGCCAGCAGCGGAGACGCTGGAGCCTACAATGAGCAGTTCTTC. Its protein is CASSGDAGAYNEQFF. Supplemented by reference TRBV9 and TRBJ2-1, the full variable domain reads DSGVTQTPKHLITATGQRVTLRCSPRSGDLSVYWYQQSLDQGLQFLIQYYNGEERAKGNILERFSAQQFPDLHSELNLSSLELGDSALYFCASSGDAGAYNEQFFGPGTRLTVL.

This sequence joins TRBV28 and TRBJ1-1, with 9 bases matching TRBD1. Germline V gene lookup returns CDR1 MDHEN and CDR2 SYDVKM. The CDR3 is 14 amino acids. V gave up 5 bases and J gave up 5 bases; unmatched junction bases: 6. The CDR3, as DNA: TGTGCCAGCAGTACCCGGGACAGGGTTACTGAAGCTTTCTTT. This translates into CASSTRDRVTEAFF.

The chain has TRBV27 and TRBJ2-2; 11 nucleotides match TRBD2. The germline CDR1 and CDR2 sequences are MNHEY and SMNVEV (reference sequence). This CDR3 spans 17 amino acids. V lost 5 bases to trimming and J lost 2 bases; unmatched junction nucleotides: 7. This CDR3 is CASSPTGTSGNTGELFF. The CDR3, as DNA: TGTGCCAGCAGTCCCACTGGGACTAGCGGTAACACCGGGGAGCTGTTTTTT.

V usage is TRBV2 and J usage is TRBJ1-5, with TRBD1 matching over 9 bases. V lost 6 bases, J lost 7 bases, and 10 bases stayed unmatched. The CDR3 is 15 amino acids. Germline loops: CDR1 SNHLY, CDR2 FYNNEI. The CDR3 is CASRDRGGLSQPQHF. The CDR3 region has the DNA TGTGCCAGCAGAGACAGGGGGGGACTTTCCCAGCCCCAGCATTTT.

About this clone: At one end the junction does not follow the germline gene, possibly because of a read error. The rearrangement joins TRBV7-3 to TRBJ1-1, with TRBD1 identical over 9 bases. This CDR3 spans 17 amino acids. Per germline, CDR1 SGHTA and CDR2 FQGTGA. DNA for the CDR3: TGTGCCAGCAGTTTAACGACAGGGGGTGGGCGTCGAACTGAAGCTTTCTTT. It codes for CASSLTTGGGRRTEAFF.

This clone showed up just a few times. CDR3 residues: CAWSPGPGGNQPQHF. In DNA, the CDR3 is TGTGCCTGGAGCCCCGGGCCAGGGGGCAATCAGCCCCAGCATTTT. The rearrangement uses TRBV30 and TRBJ1-5, with D tentatively TRBD1 (6 bases). With 3 bases removed from V and 2 bases from J, the gap between germline ends came to 14 bases. CDR3 length: 15 amino acids. CDR1 and CDR2 (germline): GTSNPN, SVGIG (reference sequence).

This clone came up once. The chain links TRBV5-1 to TRBJ2-7; maybe TRBD1 (5 bases). Trimming stripped 0 bases from V and 2 bases from J, with 12 bases between. The CDR3 length is 15 residues. Germline V gives CDR1 SGHRS, CDR2 YFSETQ. In DNA, the CDR3 is TGCGCCAGCAGCTTGGCACGGACACTACCCTACGAGCAGTACTTC. Its protein is CASSLARTLPYEQYF.

This chain connects TRBV2 to TRBJ2-1, with 11 bases that match TRBD2. Losses at the gene ends were 5 bases for V and 3 bases for J; bases not matched to a gene: 3. Germline-derived CDR1 and CDR2 are SNHLY and FYNNEI. The CDR3 runs to 15 residues. As DNA, the CDR3 is TGTGCCAGCAGTCCCGGGACTAGCGGCTACAATGAGCAGTTCTTC. Translated: CASSPGTSGYNEQFF. Full variable domain (remainder filled in from reference TRBV2 and TRBJ2-1): EPEVTQTPSHQVTQMGQEVILRCVPISNHLYFYWYRQILGQKVEFLVSFYNNEISEKSEIFDDQFSVERPDGSNFTLKIRSTKLEDSAMYFCASSPGTSGYNEQFFGPGTRLTVL.

A remark on this clone: A read error may account for a junction end that differs from germline. The chain employs TRBV27 and TRBJ2-7, with D uncertain. The CDR3 is 12 residues long. Germline loops: CDR1 MNHEY, CDR2 SMNVEV (reference sequence). Written as DNA, the CDR3 is TGTGCCAGCAGTTTATCGGGCTACGAACAGTACTTC. This translates into CASSLSGYEQYF.

The chain couples TRBV21-1 to TRBJ2-3; the table's D call, TRBD1, was not checked against the DNA. TRBV21-1 is deemed a pseudogene. The CDR3 spans 16 residues. The CDR3 sequence is CASSKGPDEGTDTQYF. CDR3 bases: TGTGCCAGCAGCAAGGGGCCCGATGAGGGCACAGATACGCAGTATTTT.

The V gene is TRBV10-3, the J gene TRBJ2-7; 8 bases are shared with TRBD2. Germline CDR1 reads ENHRY; CDR2 reads SYGVKD. CDR3 length equals 16 residues. V dropped 9 bases and J dropped 0; count of bases not matched to a gene: 13. CDR3 nucleotides: TGTGCCATTTCATTGGGCCTAGCGGGTAGCTCCTACGAGCAGTACTTC. Translation: CAISLGLAGSSYEQYF.